This is a list of T cell receptor beta chains from one sample in a study of blood T cell repertoires in COVID-19. TCRdb's copy holds only in-frame clones and misses some; the assay was immunoSEQ multiplex PCR. The data show some 280,000 clones, roughly 89% seen once. Sequencing used peripheral blood. These receptors originate from a woman in her 40s who had recovered from COVID-19. CDR3s include the opening cysteine and the closing phenylalanine or tryptophan. A D gene is named only where the DNA matches it firmly. Size tells how often a clone was seen (once, few, many) or the class of an expanded clone, and some rows leave it out.

J	V	length	D	size	CDR3	DNA
TRBJ2-3	TRBV4-2	13	-	-	CASSQARTDTQYF	TGTGCCAGCAGCCAAGCCCGGACAGATACGCAGTATTTT
TRBJ2-5	TRBV15	18	TRBD1	-	CATRRSSPTTGGFGTQYF	TGTGCCACCAGAAGGTCTTCCCCAACAACAGGGGGCTTCGGGACCCAGTACTTC
TRBJ2-1	TRBV2	14	-	few	CASLQGNSYNEQFF	TGTGCCAGCCTTCAGGGGAACTCCTACAATGAGCAGTTCTTC
TRBJ1-4	TRBV9	14	-	once	CASSVGQGSEKLFF	TGTGCCAGCAGCGTAGGCCAGGGGAGTGAAAAACTGTTTTTT
TRBJ1-1	TRBV29-1	13	-	once	CSAGRGEGVDAFF	TGCAGCGCCGGGCGGGGGGAAGGAGTCGACGCTTTCTTT
TRBJ1-1	TRBV20-1	10	-	-	CSAKNTEAFF	TGCAGTGCCAAGAACACTGAAGCTTTCTTT
TRBJ2-3	TRBV19	13	-	-	CASSSREPDTQYF	TGTGCCAGTAGTTCACGGGAGCCAGATACGCAGTATTTT
TRBJ1-5	TRBV30	13	TRBD1	-	CAWSRQGDQPQHF	TGTGCCTGGAGTCGACAGGGGGATCAGCCCCAGCATTTT
TRBJ2-1	TRBV21-1	17	-	-	CASSKVNGPREFVEQFF	TGTGCCAGCAGCAAAGTCAACGGCCCCCGGGAGTTTGTGGAGCAGTTCTTC
TRBJ2-1	TRBV5-1	16	TRBD2	-	CASSPGTQREHNEQFF	TGCGCCAGCAGCCCCGGGACTCAGCGGGAGCATAATGAGCAGTTCTTC
TRBJ2-2	TRBV7-8	14	-	-	CASSLTGEAGELFF	TGTGCCAGCAGCTTAACAGGGGAGGCCGGGGAGCTGTTTTTT
TRBJ1-5	TRBV30	17	-	-	CAWSPARGINSNQPQHF	TGTGCCTGGAGCCCAGCACGGGGGATCAATAGCAATCAGCCCCAGCATTTT
TRBJ2-1	TRBV10-3	12	TRBD1	once	CASRQGANEQFF	TGTGCCAGCAGACAGGGGGCGAATGAGCAGTTCTTC
TRBJ2-1	TRBV5-1	21	TRBD2	-	CASSSPPGLAGVKSSYNEQFF	TGCGCCAGCAGCTCCCCCCCGGGACTAGCGGGGGTAAAGAGCTCCTACAATGAGCAGTTCTTC
TRBJ2-7	TRBV5-6	15	TRBD2	-	CASSLGASGIYEQYF	TGTGCCAGCAGCTTGGGGGCTAGCGGGATCTACGAGCAGTACTTC
TRBJ2-3	TRBV7-2	13	-	once	CASRLDDRTAQYF	TGTGCCAGCCGACTAGACGATCGGACGGCGCAGTATTTT
TRBJ2-2	TRBV29-1	13	-	-	CSAVGTMGGELFF	TGCAGCGCGGTTGGGACAATGGGCGGGGAGCTGTTTTTT
TRBJ1-1	TRBV7-9	13	-	once	CASSPPPGTEAFF	TGTGCCAGCAGCCCGCCACCGGGCACTGAAGCTTTCTTT
TRBJ2-3	TRBV9	15	-	-	CASSVDGTMGDTQYF	TGTGCCAGCAGCGTAGACGGGACAATGGGGGATACGCAGTATTTT
TRBJ2-3	TRBV11-2	15	-	once	CASSLDPSRTDTQYF	TGTGCCAGCAGCTTAGATCCGAGCCGCACAGATACGCAGTATTTT
TRBJ2-2	TRBV3-1/TRBV3-2	16	-	-	CASSQEPGMASGELFF	TGTGCCAGCAGCCAAGAACCCGGGATGGCTAGCGGGGAGCTGTTTTTT
TRBJ2-5	TRBV11-2	14	-	-	CASSLATSRETQYF	TGTGCCAGCAGCTTAGCCACCTCCCGGGAGACCCAGTACTTC
TRBJ1-1	TRBV7-9	17	TRBD1	-	CASSHPPTTGLNTEAFF	TGTGCCAGCAGCCACCCCCCCACGACAGGGCTGAACACTGAAGCTTTCTTT
TRBJ2-7	TRBV6-5	16	TRBD2	-	CASSYSIGASGYEQYF	TGTGCCAGCAGTTACTCGATCGGAGCTAGCGGCTACGAGCAGTACTTC
TRBJ2-1	TRBV7-9	12	-	-	CASLGAPNEQFF	TGTGCCAGCTTAGGAGCCCCCAATGAGCAGTTCTTC